Each of the 5 T cell receptor beta chains below was sequenced from the same sample in a study of T-cell memory formation after mild COVID-19 (dated by TCRdb to the early 2020s). The library was generated by 5' RACE. Reads for this sample came from an Illumina NovaSeq 6000. TCRdb cleaned the public reads at Q25 with fastp, built clones with MiXCR and kept in-frame beta chains. Duplicate CDR3 protein sequences are folded into a single record with the most common DNA and genes. Recorded for this sample are roughly 43,000 distinct CDR3 sequences; more than 9% of them occurred a single time. Around 11% of the sample is in the top ten clones. What was sequenced was PBMCs or a T cell subset sorted from them (not recorded which). The receptors were sampled from an adult woman who had mild COVID-19 (a few samples of this study predate the infection). The sample titles of this study are shuffled in the database, so cell type and time point are left out; the donor was told from shared clones.

This rearrangement joins TRBV7-9 to TRBJ2-5; D may be TRBD1 (5 bases). With 4 bases removed from V and 4 bases from J, the gap between germline ends came to 10 bases. The CDR3 consists of 13 residues. Germline CDR1 reads SEHNR; CDR2 reads FQNEAQ (reference sequence). CDR3 nucleotides: TGTGCCAGCAGCTGGGGCCATACAGAGACCCAGTACTTC. It encodes CASSWGHTETQYF.

Only a few counts were recorded for this clonotype. The chain joins TRBV20-1 to TRBJ1-1; 7 nucleotides align to TRBD1. The CDR3 length is 13 residues. V lost 6 bases to trimming and J lost 4 bases; unmatched junction nucleotides: 8. Germline V lookup: CDR1 DFQATT, CDR2 SNEGSKA (reference sequence). Written as DNA, the CDR3 is TGCAGTGCCACCGGGACAGTGGCCACTGAAGCTTTCTTT. It codes for CSATGTVATEAFF.

The V gene is TRBV7-3, the J gene TRBJ1-1; D might be TRBD1 (5 bases). V shed 3 bases and J shed 3 bases, with 14 bases lying between them. The V gene's germline CDR1 is SGHTA and CDR2 FQGTGA. This CDR3 region has 15 residues. In DNA, the CDR3 is TGTGCCAGCAGCTTGGCCCGGGGGGGAGACACTGAAGCTTTCTTT. Translated: CASSLARGGDTEAFF.

This clonotype was seen many times. The chain joins TRBV2 to TRBJ2-1; D is unclear. The CDR3 length is 13 residues. Trimming cost V 4 bases and J 5 bases, with 9 bases left between them. Germline assignment: CDR1 SNHLY and CDR2 FYNNEI. The CDR3 loop is CASSGYFDNEQFF. As DNA, the CDR3 is TGTGCCAGCAGTGGGTACTTCGACAATGAGCAGTTCTTC.

This clonotype was seen many times. The chain recombines TRBV4-3 with TRBJ1-2; TRBD1 matches at 7 bases. V shed 0 bases and J 5 bases; nucleotides not matched to a gene: 9. Germline V gene data show CDR1 as LGHNA and CDR2 as YSLEER. CDR3 length: 16 residues. The CDR3 nucleotides read TGCGCCAGCAGCCAAGATCTAACAGGGGACCCTTATGGCTACACCTTC. Translated: CASSQDLTGDPYGYTF.